The rows below give T cell receptor beta chains drawn from one sample of a study of technical replicates of blood from a handful of donors. Some clones are missing from TCRdb's copy, which holds only in-frame ones; the method was immunoSEQ multiplex PCR. This table holds around 80,000 clones, about 94% found once. Sequenced input: T cells isolated from PBMCs. The source is a human donor in good health. The CDR3 runs from the conserved cysteine through the conserved F or W. Fields, in order: J gene, V gene, CDR3 protein.

J gene: TRBJ2-7; V gene: TRBV27; CDR3 protein: CASSLPSGTQYF
J gene: TRBJ1-4; V gene: TRBV4-3; CDR3 protein: CASSQGTGSGISNEKLFF
J gene: TRBJ2-7; V gene: TRBV11-2; CDR3 protein: CASSPIGGREQYF
J gene: TRBJ2-1; V gene: TRBV6-5; CDR3 protein: CASRSGTSGRNEQFF
J gene: TRBJ2-5; V gene: TRBV6-5; CDR3 protein: CASSPPGIVGETQYF
J gene: TRBJ2-3; V gene: TRBV4-1; CDR3 protein: CASSQVGRGLSTDTQYF
J gene: TRBJ2-6; V gene: TRBV27; CDR3 protein: CASSQLLATGANVLTF
J gene: TRBJ2-5; V gene: TRBV5-4; CDR3 protein: CASSFGTSVETQYF
J gene: TRBJ2-7; V gene: TRBV10-3; CDR3 protein: CAISQKYEQYF
J gene: TRBJ1-3; V gene: TRBV23-1; CDR3 protein: CASSQTGYPGQGNTIYF
J gene: TRBJ1-1; V gene: TRBV15; CDR3 protein: CATSRVQFNTEAFF
J gene: TRBJ2-7; V gene: TRBV10-3; CDR3 protein: CAISLSAGVTSYEQYF